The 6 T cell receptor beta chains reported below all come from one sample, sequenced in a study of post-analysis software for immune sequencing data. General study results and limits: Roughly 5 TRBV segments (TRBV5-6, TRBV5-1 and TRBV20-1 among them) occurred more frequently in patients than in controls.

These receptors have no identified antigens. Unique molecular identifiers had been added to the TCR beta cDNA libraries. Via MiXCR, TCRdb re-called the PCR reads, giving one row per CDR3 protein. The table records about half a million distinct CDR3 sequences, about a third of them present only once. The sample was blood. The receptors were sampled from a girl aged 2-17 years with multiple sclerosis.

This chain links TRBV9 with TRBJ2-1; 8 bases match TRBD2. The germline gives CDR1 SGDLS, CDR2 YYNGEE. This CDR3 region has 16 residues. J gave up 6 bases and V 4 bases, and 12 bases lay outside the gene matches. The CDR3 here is CASSHSGEVSGNEQFF. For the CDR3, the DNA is TGTGCCAGCAGCCATAGCGGGGAGGTATCGGGCAATGAGCAGTTCTTC.

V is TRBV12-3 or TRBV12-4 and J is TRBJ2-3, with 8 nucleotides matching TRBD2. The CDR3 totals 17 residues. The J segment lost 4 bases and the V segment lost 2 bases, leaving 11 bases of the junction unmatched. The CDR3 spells CASSLMGGGSGADTQYF. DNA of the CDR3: TGTGCCAGCAGTTTAATGGGCGGGGGGAGCGGCGCAGATACGCAGTATTTT.

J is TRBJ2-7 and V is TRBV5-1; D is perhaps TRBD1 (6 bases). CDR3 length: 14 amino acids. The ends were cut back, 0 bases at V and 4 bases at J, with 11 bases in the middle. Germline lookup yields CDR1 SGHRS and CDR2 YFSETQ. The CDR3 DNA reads TGCGCCAGCAGCTTGGATAGGACAGCTTACGAGCAGTACTTC. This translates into CASSLDRTAYEQYF.

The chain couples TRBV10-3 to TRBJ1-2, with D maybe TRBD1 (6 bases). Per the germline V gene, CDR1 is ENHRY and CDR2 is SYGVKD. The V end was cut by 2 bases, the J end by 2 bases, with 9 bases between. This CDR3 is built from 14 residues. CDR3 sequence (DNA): TGTGCCATCAGTGAGGGGACAACCAACTATGGCTACACCTTC. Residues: CAISEGTTNYGYTF.

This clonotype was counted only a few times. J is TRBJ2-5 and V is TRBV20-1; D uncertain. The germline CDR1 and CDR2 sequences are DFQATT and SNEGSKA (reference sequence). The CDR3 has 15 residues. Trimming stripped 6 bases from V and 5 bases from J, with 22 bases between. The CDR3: CSARAHVGVEETQYF. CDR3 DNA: TGCAGTGCCCGGGCTCACGTTGGGGTGGAGGAGACCCAGTACTTC.

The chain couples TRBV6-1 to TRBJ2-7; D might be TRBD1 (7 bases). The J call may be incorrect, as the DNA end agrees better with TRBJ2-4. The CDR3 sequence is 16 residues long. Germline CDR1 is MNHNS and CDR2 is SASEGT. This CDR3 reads CASITGRGGGENIQYF. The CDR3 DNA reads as TGTGCCAGCATCACGGGTCGAGGGGGCGGGGAAAACATTCAGTACTTC.